Listed here are 16 T cell receptor beta chains from one sample, sequenced in a study of T-cell reconstitution after alpha-beta-depleted transplantation in children (dated by TCRdb to the mid-2010s). Library preparation employed PCR. Sequencing took place on an Illumina HiSeq 2500. To normalize quantification of the TCRbeta repertoire, the TCR libraries were built with molecular barcoding that relied on unique molecular identifiers. TCRdb reran the public reads through fastp at Q25 and MiXCR, keeping productive beta chains. Rows with a matching CDR3 protein are joined into one entry that keeps the most common DNA and genes. In all, the sample holds 210,000 or so distinct CDR3 sequences, and approximately 10% of those were seen once. The top ten constitute 28% of the sample. This specimen's treatment or condition label, per the study, means: allogeneic hematopoietic cell transplantation with graft depleted of TCRalphabeta T cells and CD19 B cells.

Source: PBMCs, taken before TCRalphabeta/CD19-depleted stem cell transplant. The receptor set was obtained from a child less than two years old with acute myeloid leukemia, due to receive a stem cell transplant.

This clonotype appeared many times. The genes are TRBV7-9 and TRBJ1-2; D gene unclear. Looked up from germline, CDR1 is SEHNR and CDR2 is FQNEAQ (reference sequence). The CDR3 has 11 amino acids. V gave up 7 bases and J gave up 7 bases, with 10 bases separating them. The CDR3 nucleotides are TGTGCCAGCACCTCCGACACTGGCTACACCTTC. This gives the protein CASTSDTGYTF.

This clonotype was seen repeatedly, ten times or more. The V and J genes are TRBV5-5 and TRBJ2-1, with 9 bases aligning to TRBD2. The germline gives CDR1 SGHKS, CDR2 YYEKEE (reference sequence). Trimming took 4 bases from V and 11 from J; bases not matched to a gene: 16. This CDR3 comprises 16 residues. CDR3 in amino acids: CASSAGVGLAGLKQFF. CDR3 DNA sequence: TGTGCCAGCAGCGCGGGGGTGGGACTAGCCGGACTAAAGCAGTTCTTC.

This clonotype was counted many times. The J gene is TRBJ1-1, the V gene TRBV7-3, with D possibly matching TRBD1 (5 bases). The CDR3 extends over 13 amino acids. CDR1 and CDR2 (germline): SGHTA, FQGTGA. V was trimmed by 5 bases and J by 3 bases, leaving 10 bases between them. The CDR3 region has the DNA TGTGCCAGCAGCCAACAGGAGGACACTGAAGCTTTCTTT. It codes for CASSQQEDTEAFF.

Of note for this clonotype: One junction end disagrees with the germline gene, perhaps due to a read error. This chain uses TRBV20-1 with TRBJ2-3; 7 bases map to TRBD2. The CDR3 runs to 15 residues. The V gene's germline CDR1 is DFQATT and CDR2 SNEGSKA (reference sequence). CDR3 DNA sequence: TGCTGTGCGAAGCGACTAGCCGGAGGGGCAGATACGCAGTATTTT. Its protein product is CCAKRLAGGADTQYF.

Many counts were recorded for this clonotype. This chain connects TRBV20-1 to TRBJ2-7; possible D gene TRBD2, 5 bases. CDR1 DFQATT and CDR2 SNEGSKA come from the germline V gene (reference sequence). Trimming took 6 bases from V and 4 from J, leaving 7 bases between them. The CDR3 is made up of 10 amino acids. In DNA, the CDR3 is TGCAGTGCCGGGGAGTACGAGCAGTACTTC. Its protein product is CSAGEYEQYF.

A word on this clonotype: A read error may be the cause here, since a much bigger clone is one base away. V is TRBV4-2 and J is TRBJ2-5; 8 nucleotides line up with TRBD2. Germline assignment: CDR1 LGHNA and CDR2 YNFKEQ. This CDR3 contains 15 residues. Unmatched junction bases numbered 9, after V lost 4 bases and J lost 5 bases. The CDR3 DNA reads as TGTGCCAGCAGCCCGGGACTAGTGGGAGAGGAGACCCAGTACTTC. Protein sequence: CASSPGLVGEETQYF.

There are many counts of this clonotype. The chain recombines TRBV28 with TRBJ1-2, with 8 bases matching TRBD1. Germline CDR1 MDHEN, CDR2 SYDVKM. Trimming cost V 5 bases and J 6 bases; bases outside gene matches: 11. CDR3 length: 15 amino acids. CDR3 DNA sequence: TGTGCCAGCAGTCCGGCGGACAGGGTGTCGGATGGCTACACCTTC. It is translated as CASSPADRVSDGYTF.

Notes on this clonotype: A single base separates this from a much larger clone, so it may be a read error. This chain links TRBV6-2 or TRBV6-3 with TRBJ2-7, with a tentative D call TRBD1 (6 bases). This CDR3 has 13 amino acids. Germline CDR1 is MNHEY and CDR2 is SVGEGT. The CDR3 is CACSYGTSYEQYF. CDR3 coding DNA: TGTGCCTGCAGTTACGGGACATCCTACGAGCAGTACTTC.

In regard to this clonotype: A read error may be the cause here, since a much bigger clone is one base away. The chain joins TRBV5-1 to TRBJ1-2; D remains ambiguous. Germline V CDR1 and CDR2: SGHRS, YFSETQ. This CDR3 comprises 12 residues. The CDR3 region is CPSSGGSYGYTF. Here the CDR3 DNA reads TGCCCCAGCAGCGGCGGCAGCTATGGCTACACCTTC.

The chain carries TRBV21-1 and TRBJ2-3; the DNA was not used to check the table's D call, TRBD1. TRBV21-1 is flagged as a pseudogene. CDR3 length: 15 amino acids. CDR3 DNA sequence: TGTGCCAGCAGCAAGTTGGACAGGCACACAGATACGCAGTATTTT. This encodes CASSKLDRHTDTQYF.

This clonotype was found many times. This chain links TRBV29-1 with TRBJ1-1, with TRBD1 matching 8 bases. The germline V gene encodes CDR1 SQVTM and CDR2 ANQGSEA. CDR3 size: 13 residues. V trimming: 5 bases; J trimming: 6 bases; junction bases outside the gene matches: 8. This CDR3 is CSVTTGGSSEAFF. CDR3 nucleotides: TGCAGCGTTACCACAGGGGGGAGCTCTGAAGCTTTCTTT.

This clonotype was counted many times. The chain carries TRBV7-2 and TRBJ2-5, with 12 bases aligning to TRBD2. Germline values: CDR1 SGHTA, CDR2 FQGNSA. CDR3 size: 17 residues. With V trimmed by 2 bases and J by 5 bases, 9 bases remained unmatched. Here the CDR3 reads CASSLLAGGPVWETQYF. In DNA, the CDR3 is TGTGCCAGCAGCTTACTAGCGGGAGGGCCGGTCTGGGAGACCCAGTACTTC.

This clonotype showed up many times. The chain joins TRBV10-3 to TRBJ2-3, with TRBD2 matching 9 bases. Germline assignment: CDR1 ENHRY and CDR2 SYGVKD. This CDR3 comprises 14 residues. J gave up 1 base and V 11 bases, and 7 bases lay outside the gene matches. CDR3 residues: CAVNSGSRTDTQYF. CDR3 nucleotide sequence: TGTGCCGTTAATAGCGGGAGTCGCACAGATACGCAGTATTTT.

This clonotype was detected many times. V and J are TRBV2 and TRBJ2-5; TRBD1 matches at 7 bases. The germline V gene has CDR1 SNHLY and CDR2 FYNNEI. The trim removed 4 bases at V and 2 bases at J, leaving 7 bases unmatched. There are 15 residues in the CDR3. The CDR3 spells CASSAQGPVQETQYF. The CDR3, as DNA: TGTGCCAGCAGTGCACAGGGGCCGGTTCAAGAGACCCAGTACTTC. Filled out from reference TRBV2 and TRBJ2-5, the complete variable domain reads EPEVTQTPSHQVTQMGQEVILRCVPISNHLYFYWYRQILGQKVEFLVSFYNNEISEKSEIFDDQFSVERPDGSNFTLKIRSTKLEDSAMYFCASSAQGPVQETQYFGPGTRLLVL.

The rearrangement links TRBV5-1 to TRBJ2-3; D is tentatively TRBD1 or TRBD2 (5 bases each). The CDR3 sequence is 15 residues long. Germline-derived CDR1 and CDR2 are SGHRS and YFSETQ. Trimming shortened V by 4 bases and J by 1 base, and 13 bases separated the two germline ends. The CDR3 is CASSPALGGTDTQYF. The DNA for the CDR3 is TGCGCCAGCAGCCCGGCCCTGGGGGGCACAGATACGCAGTATTTT.

This clonotype was found many times. The chain couples TRBV3-1 to TRBJ1-2; D not resolved. With 5 bases removed from V and 3 bases from J, the gap between germline ends came to 13 bases. Germline lookup yields CDR1 LGHDT and CDR2 YNNKEL (reference sequence). This CDR3 spans 14 amino acids. The CDR3 region is CASSGSGWDYGYTF. The DNA for the CDR3 is TGTGCCAGCAGCGGTTCAGGTTGGGACTATGGCTACACCTTC. The full variable domain, with the rest looked up from reference TRBV3-1 and TRBJ1-2, is DTAVSQTPKYLVTQMGNDKSIKCEQNLGHDTMYWYKQDSKKFLKIMFSYNNKELIINETVPNRFSPKSPDKAHLNLHINSLELGDSAVYFCASSGSGWDYGYTFGSGTRLTVV.